The 13 T cell receptor beta chains listed next were all sequenced from one sample in a study of regulatory T cells in long-lasting Graves disease. TCR beta libraries were built with iRepertoire HTBI primers and Arm-PCR of CDR3 regions. Each CDR3 protein is one row after TCRdb ran MiXCR on the multiplex PCR reads. Of about 540,000 distinct CDR3 sequences in the sample, approximately 13% were seen once. As for time point: newly diagnosed GD, antithyroid drugs for less than 3 months. Extracted PBMC RNA gave rise to the TCR library. The same data also contributed to another study, on T cells in Graves' hyperthyroidism and ophthalmopathy.

The sequenced sample was peripheral blood mononuclear cells (PBMCs), obtained at new diagnosis, from a patient treated with antithyroid drugs. The receptors were sampled from a young man with Graves disease.

This clonotype was counted a few times. The chain uses TRBV4-1 and TRBJ1-5; D is ambiguous. The germline V gene encodes CDR1 MGHRA and CDR2 YSYEKL. This CDR3 comprises 17 residues. The V and J ends lost 1 base and 0 bases respectively, with 13 bases between them. DNA for the CDR3: TGCGCCAGCAGCCAAGCGTGGGTTCCTTATAGCAATCAGCCCCAGCATTTT. Its protein product is CASSQAWVPYSNQPQHF.

The genes are TRBV20-1 and TRBJ2-2, with D perhaps matching TRBD1 (6 bases). The V end was cut by 1 base, the J end by 3 bases, with 15 bases between. Germline V gene lookup returns CDR1 DFQATT and CDR2 SNEGSKA (reference sequence). CDR3 length: 16 residues. CDR3 amino acids: CSARGFGYRDTGELFF. The CDR3, as DNA: TGCAGTGCTAGAGGTTTTGGCTACAGGGACACCGGGGAGCTGTTTTTT.

This clonotype was seen ten or more times. The chain has TRBV27 and TRBJ2-7; D unresolved. Germline V gene sequence: CDR1 MNHEY, CDR2 SMNVEV (reference sequence). With 10 bases removed from V and 5 bases from J, the gap between germline ends came to 15 bases. The CDR3 has 12 amino acids. The chain's CDR3 is CATATVIHEQYF. The CDR3 DNA follows: TGTGCCACCGCTACAGTTATCCACGAGCAGTACTTC.

In this sample, this clonotype turned up many times. The chain couples TRBV12-3 or TRBV12-4 to TRBJ2-1; no clear D gene. This CDR3 region has 14 residues. V lost 2 bases, J lost 5 bases, and 10 bases lay in between. The CDR3 DNA sequence: TGTGCCAGCAGTTTAACGGCGCCGAACAATGAGCAGTTCTTC. It is translated as CASSLTAPNNEQFF.

This clonotype was observed at least ten times. The chain recombines TRBV13 with TRBJ2-4; possibly TRBD1 or TRBD2 for D (6 bases each). V shed 5 bases and J shed 2 bases, with 13 bases lying between them. The CDR3 runs 15 residues. Germline assignment: CDR1 PRHDT and CDR2 FYEKMQ (reference sequence). The CDR3: CASSLTGATKNIQYF. DNA of the CDR3: TGTGCCAGCAGCCTCACGGGGGCGACCAAAAACATTCAGTACTTC.

The chain has TRBV18 and TRBJ2-7; D remains unclear. CDR1 and CDR2 (germline): KGHSH, LQKENI. V lost 6 bases to trimming and J lost 1 base, with 19 bases between them. The CDR3 runs to 16 residues. Written as DNA, the CDR3 is TGTGCCAGCTCGCCCCTCGACTTCTACAAATCCTACGAGCAGTACTTC. It specifies CASSPLDFYKSYEQYF.

This clonotype was seen repeatedly, ten times or more. The gene calls are TRBV5-1 and TRBJ2-3; D remains ambiguous. V dropped 0 bases and J dropped 2 bases, with 16 bases sitting between them. CDR1 is SGHRS and CDR2 is YFSETQ in the germline V gene. There are 17 residues in the CDR3. The CDR3 DNA is TGCGCCAGCAGCTTGGATATCGGCGCCCTGGCCACAGATACGCAGTATTTT. Translation gives CASSLDIGALATDTQYF.

This clonotype has just one count. The chain employs TRBV6-9 and TRBJ1-6; possible D gene TRBD1, 6 bases. The CDR3 length is 11 residues. Between the trimmed V and J ends, which lost 3 bases and 17 bases, there was a span of 11 bases. Germline CDR1 MNHGY, CDR2 SVAAGI. The CDR3 DNA reads as TGTGCCAGCAGTTACCGGGACACTTTCCACTTT. Protein: CASSYRDTFHF.

This clonotype was seen at least ten times. The chain employs TRBV2 and TRBJ2-7; perhaps TRBD1 as D (5 bases). This CDR3 has 13 amino acids. Trimming removed 7 bases at V and 2 bases at J, with 12 bases between. CDR1 and CDR2 from the germline V gene are SNHLY and FYNNEI. CDR3 DNA sequence: TGTGCCAGCATGGGGCGTGACCCCTACGAGCAGTACTTC. Encoded protein: CASMGRDPYEQYF.

V is TRBV13 and J is TRBJ1-2; D uncertain. The CDR3 covers 13 residues. V dropped 6 bases and J dropped 4 bases, with 12 bases sitting between them. The germline gives CDR1 PRHDT, CDR2 FYEKMQ (reference sequence). CDR3 region: CASRSTAAYGYTF. DNA of the CDR3: TGTGCCAGCAGATCTACTGCTGCCTATGGCTACACCTTC.

Many counts were recorded for this clonotype. V usage is TRBV12-3 or TRBV12-4 and J usage is TRBJ1-5, with D hard to call. The CDR3 is made up of 14 amino acids. V was pared by 1 base and J by 3 bases, with 7 bases between. CDR3 amino acids: CASSLGHLNQPQHF. Here the CDR3 DNA reads TGTGCCAGCAGTTTAGGGCACCTCAATCAGCCCCAGCATTTT.

This clonotype was found many times. V and J are TRBV11-2 and TRBJ1-5; unclear D gene. CDR3 size: 15 residues. Trimming removed 4 bases at V and 3 bases at J, with 13 bases between. The germline V gene encodes CDR1 SGHAT and CDR2 FQNNGV. CDR3: CASSSDVAYNQPQHF. DNA of the CDR3: TGTGCCAGCAGCTCGGACGTAGCCTACAATCAGCCCCAGCATTTT. The whole variable domain, remainder taken from reference TRBV11-2 and TRBJ1-5, is EAGVAQSPRYKIIEKRQSVAFWCNPISGHATLYWYQQILGQGPKLLIQFQNNGVVDDSQLPKDRFSAERLKGVDSTLKIQPAKLEDSAVYLCASSSDVAYNQPQHFGDGTRLSIL.

Note on this clonotype: Sequence at one end of the junction differs from germline and may be a read error. This rearrangement joins TRBV11-2 to TRBJ2-5; 7 bases map to TRBD1. CDR3 length: 11 amino acids. The germline CDR1 and CDR2 sequences are SGHAT and FQNNGV. CDR3 bases: TGTGCCAGCAGCCCAGACAGGGCCCTCGCCTTC. It codes for CASSPDRALAF.